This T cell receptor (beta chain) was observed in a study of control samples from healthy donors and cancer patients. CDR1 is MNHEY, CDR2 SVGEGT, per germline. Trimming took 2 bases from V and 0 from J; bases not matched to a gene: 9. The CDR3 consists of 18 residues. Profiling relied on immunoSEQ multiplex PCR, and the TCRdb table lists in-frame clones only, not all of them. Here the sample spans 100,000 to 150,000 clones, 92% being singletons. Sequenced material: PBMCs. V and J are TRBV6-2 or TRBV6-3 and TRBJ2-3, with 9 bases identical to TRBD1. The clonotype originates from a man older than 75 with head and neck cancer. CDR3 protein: CASSYRLDRGGSTDTQYF. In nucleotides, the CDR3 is TGTGCCAGCAGTTACAGGTTGGACAGGGGCGGAAGCACAGATACGCAGTATTTT.